This note documents a single TCR beta chain sequence. The antigen this receptor binds is unknown. Base qualities are not provided; no much larger clone lies one nucleotide away. V is cut by 0 bases and J by 3 bases, and the space between the germline ends is 4 bases. Taken from cysteine to phenylalanine, the CDR3 has 13 residues. The sequence is cut down to CDR3 DNA, 39 bases in frame from base 1. In the germline V gene, CDR1 corresponds to SGDLS and CDR2 to YYNGEE. This specimen belongs to a study of regulatory dendritic cells for organ transplantation (dated by TCRdb to about 2017). Concerning the study at large: The TCRbeta repertoires of sorted naive and memory CD4+ and CD8+ T cells were sequenced before and after allostimulation with regulatory or mature dendritic cells. The full study reports these points: In both subjects, allostimulation led to expansion of memory CD8+ clones, though the expansion induced by regulatory dendritic cells appeared to be more limited than that induced by mature dendritic cells. The repertoires of naive CD4+ and CD8+ T cells were highly diverse, while memory cell repertoires were less diverse, with memory CD8+ cells being the most oligoclonal. Of the resting subsets, memory CD8+ T cells had the largest number of alloreactive TCR clonotypes. The authors pointed out considerable heterogeneity between individuals in the alloreactive memory CD8+ T cell pool, and only a couple of subjects were sequenced.

FACS was used to sort CD4+ or CD8+ cells into naive T cells (CD45RA+) and memory T cells (CD45RO+). A couple of healthy control subjects provided the T cells used for TCR sequencing. Unstimulated sorted T cell subsets served as baseline controls for the mixed lymphocyte reactions. The Qiagen DNeasy Blood & Tissue Kit was used to extract genomic DNA. A multiplexed two-step PCR with Vbeta-specific forward primers and Jbeta-specific reverse primers was used to amplify the TCRbeta CDR3 regions. Through the immunoSEQ service, TCRbeta libraries were sequenced on an Illumina instrument. In the original analysis: IMGT annotation was used to assign V, D and J genes, and synthetic CDR3 analogues were used to correct counts for multiplex PCR bias. Repertoire clonality was computed in the immunoSEQ Analyzer as one minus normalized Shannon entropy. Fisher's exact test with Benjamini-Hochberg false discovery rate control was used to define clonal expansion, with two-tailed P<0.01. TCRdb carries this immuneACCESS record with in-frame sequences only. Its versions omit some clonotypes, under half of them owing to an unresolved V gene in the studies checked, with the rest unexplained. V, J and clone size derive from that table, while D and trimming were established from the DNA sequence. The sample contains 20,000 to 25,000 clones, 60% to 80% of them found a single time. 0.75% to 0.95% of the sample comes from the top ten.

Specimen: memory CD4+ T cells from blood. The cell subset or site label on this specimen signifies: CD45RO+ memory T cells. The rearranged segments are TRBV9 and TRBJ2-1; confidence is insufficient to name the D gene. The sequence derives from a human donor in good health. CDR3 protein: CASSVGDYNEQFF. The DNA sequence reads TGTGCCAGCAGCGTAGGAGACTACAATGAGCAGTTCTTC.